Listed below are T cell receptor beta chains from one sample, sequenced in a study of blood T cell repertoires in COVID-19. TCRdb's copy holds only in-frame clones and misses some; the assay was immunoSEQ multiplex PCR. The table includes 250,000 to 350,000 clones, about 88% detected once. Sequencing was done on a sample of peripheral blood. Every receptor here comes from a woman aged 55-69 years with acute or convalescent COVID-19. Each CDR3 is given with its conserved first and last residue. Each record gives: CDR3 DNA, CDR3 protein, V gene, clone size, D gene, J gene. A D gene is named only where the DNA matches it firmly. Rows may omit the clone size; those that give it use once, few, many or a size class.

TGTGCCAGCAGCTTATTTGGCAGGGCCATCTCTGGAAACACCATATATTTT	CASSLFGRAISGNTIYF	TRBV7-2	-	-	TRBJ1-3
TGTGCCAGCAGCTTAGTGGTGGCCGGACTCGAGGGCTACACCTTC	CASSLVVAGLEGYTF	TRBV11-2	-	-	TRBJ1-2
TGTGCCAGCAGGGGACTAGCGGGAGTCTACGAGCAGTACTTC	CASRGLAGVYEQYF	TRBV6-5	-	TRBD2	TRBJ2-7
TGTGCCAGCAGCCAAGAAGGACTAGCGAGGCCCGGGGAGCTGTTTTTT	CASSQEGLARPGELFF	TRBV4-2	-	TRBD2	TRBJ2-2
TGTGCCAGCAGCCAGAGCCCGACAGGCCGCGGAAACACCATATATTTT	CASSQSPTGRGNTIYF	TRBV14	-	-	TRBJ1-3
TGTGCCAGCAGCGTATCTGGGGGGAGCTCTGGAAACACCATATATTTT	CASSVSGGSSGNTIYF	TRBV9	-	-	TRBJ1-3
TGTGCCAGCAGTGACTGGACTAGCGGGGGGCGGAATGAGCAGTTCTTC	CASSDWTSGGRNEQFF	TRBV2	-	TRBD2	TRBJ2-1
TGTGCCAGCAGCCCCGGGGCTAGCGGGGGGGTTTACAATGAGCAGTTCTTC	CASSPGASGGVYNEQFF	TRBV7-3	-	TRBD2	TRBJ2-1
TGTGCCAGCAGCTCCTTTCGACTAGCCCCCAATGAGCAGTTCTTC	CASSSFRLAPNEQFF	TRBV13	-	TRBD2	TRBJ2-1
TGTGCCAGCAGCCCCGAGGGCTACGAGCAGTACTTC	CASSPEGYEQYF	TRBV7-9	-	-	TRBJ2-7
TGTGCCAGCATGCGGGGACAGGGGGGCTATGGCTACACCTTC	CASMRGQGGYGYTF	TRBV27	-	TRBD1	TRBJ1-2
TGTGCCAGCAGTTCTACCTCCCCGGGGAACACAGATACGCAGTATTTT	CASSSTSPGNTDTQYF	TRBV28	-	-	TRBJ2-3
TGCAGTGCTAGTTGGGCTAGCGGGGGGGTAGAGACCCAGTACTTC	CSASWASGGVETQYF	TRBV20-1	-	TRBD2	TRBJ2-5
TGTGCCAGCAGTCGAGGCGTGAGTGAGCAGTTCTTC	CASSRGVSEQFF	TRBV12-3/TRBV12-4	-	-	TRBJ2-1
TGTGCCAGCAGTTATCGGCTAGCGGGAGCCGCCGGGGAGCTGTTTTTT	CASSYRLAGAAGELFF	TRBV6-5	-	TRBD2	TRBJ2-2
TGTGCCAGCAGCTTACCGGGGGGGCTCACCGGGGAGCTGTTTTTT	CASSLPGGLTGELFF	TRBV7-9	-	TRBD2	TRBJ2-2
TGTGCCAGTAGACCCGGGACAGCGCTGAGCTCCTATAATTCACCCCTCCACTTT	CASRPGTALSSYNSPLHF	TRBV19	-	TRBD1	TRBJ1-6
TGTGCCAGCAGCGCACTAGCAGAAAGCGAGCAGTACTTC	CASSALAESEQYF	TRBV7-2	-	-	TRBJ2-7
TGTGCCAGCAGTTCGGGACAGGGGGCGATCTACGAGCAGTACTTC	CASSSGQGAIYEQYF	TRBV27	-	TRBD1	TRBJ2-7
TGTGCCAGCAGCCAAACTAAGGGGCTCTGGGGAACCTACGAGCAGTACTTC	CASSQTKGLWGTYEQYF	TRBV28	once	-	TRBJ2-7
TGTGCCAGCAGCTTGGGACTCAATCAGCCCCAGCATTTT	CASSLGLNQPQHF	TRBV7-2	-	-	TRBJ1-5
TGTGCCAGCAGTGACGTGGGACAGCCTCGTTCACCCCTCCACTTT	CASSDVGQPRSPLHF	TRBV2	-	TRBD1	TRBJ1-6
TGTGCCAGCAGTCCCCCTGGCAATCAGCCCCAGCATTTT	CASSPPGNQPQHF	TRBV6-2/TRBV6-3	-	-	TRBJ1-5
TGTGCCACCAGTCTACGGCAGGGGATCAATAAGCAGTTCTTC	CATSLRQGINKQFF	TRBV24-1	-	-	TRBJ2-1
TGTGCCAGCAGCTTAGGAGGAATAACTAACTATGGCTACACCTTC	CASSLGGITNYGYTF	TRBV7-3	-	-	TRBJ1-2
TGCGCCAGCAGAGAAAGGCGGGACAGGGTATACGAGCAGTACTTC	CASRERRDRVYEQYF	TRBV10-1	-	TRBD1	TRBJ2-7
TGTGCCAGCAGTTGGAGACTAGCGGGAAGTGGGCAGTACTTC	CASSWRLAGSGQYF	TRBV28	once	TRBD2	TRBJ2-7
TGTGCCAGCAGCGTAGCCCCGGCGACAGGGGCAGGGGACTACGAGCAGTACTTC	CASSVAPATGAGDYEQYF	TRBV9	-	TRBD1	TRBJ2-7
TGCGCCAGCAGCTTGGCAGGGGGCACAGATACGCAGTATTTT	CASSLAGGTDTQYF	TRBV5-1	-	-	TRBJ2-3
TGTGCCAGCAGTCAGCCGAGGAGCACAGATACGCAGTATTTT	CASSQPRSTDTQYF	TRBV6-7	-	-	TRBJ2-3
TGTGCCAGCAGTCCACTTTGGACAGCGACCCTCAATCAGCCCCAGCATTTT	CASSPLWTATLNQPQHF	TRBV27	-	-	TRBJ1-5
TGTGCCAGCAGGAGCTTCGGGAGGGCCTCTGGAACCGGGGAGCTGTTTTTT	CASRSFGRASGTGELFF	TRBV27	-	TRBD2	TRBJ2-2
TGCAGCGTTGCGGTGGTCCGTGAAAAACTGTTTTTT	CSVAVVREKLFF	TRBV29-1	-	-	TRBJ1-4
TGTGCCAGTAGTCTCCCCGGGGGAGTCCAAGAGACCCAGTACTTC	CASSLPGGVQETQYF	TRBV19	-	-	TRBJ2-5
TGTGCCAGTAGTATTAAGAGATCAGGAGGGCAGCCCCAGCATTTT	CASSIKRSGGQPQHF	TRBV19	-	-	TRBJ1-5
TGTGCCAGCTCACCTCCCAGGACAGGGGGAGGGAACACTGAAGCTTTCTTT	CASSPPRTGGGNTEAFF	TRBV18	-	TRBD1	TRBJ1-1
TGCAGCGTAGCGGGCTCCTTGGGGCAAGAGACCCAGTACTTC	CSVAGSLGQETQYF	TRBV29-1	-	-	TRBJ2-5
TGTGCCAGCAGCGCCCGGGACAGGGCAAACACCATATATTTT	CASSARDRANTIYF	TRBV9	-	TRBD1	TRBJ1-3
TGTGCCAGTAGTATGACAGGGGCGTATGAAGCTTTCTTT	CASSMTGAYEAFF	TRBV19	-	TRBD1	TRBJ1-1
TGTGCCAGTCGACGCAGGGAGGTTGGGTATCAGCCCCAGCATTTT	CASRRREVGYQPQHF	TRBV6-5	-	-	TRBJ1-5
TGTGCCAGTACGGGACTCGATGAGCCCCAGCATTTT	CASTGLDEPQHF	TRBV19	-	-	TRBJ1-5
TGCGCCAGCAGCTTGACTAGCGGGAAATACGAGCAGTACTTC	CASSLTSGKYEQYF	TRBV5-1	-	TRBD2	TRBJ2-7
TGTGCCAGCAGTTTATCGGGACAGGCGTTTAATGAAAAACTGTTTTTT	CASSLSGQAFNEKLFF	TRBV27	-	TRBD1	TRBJ1-4
TGTGCCAGCAGTTTAGTCGACTATGGCTACACCTTC	CASSLVDYGYTF	TRBV12-3/TRBV12-4	-	-	TRBJ1-2
TGTGCCAGCAGCTTGTCCATGCAGGGGGCGCCGAAGCAGTACTTC	CASSLSMQGAPKQYF	TRBV5-5	-	TRBD1	TRBJ2-7
TGTGCCAGCAGTTTCTTCGGGGATACGCAGTATTTT	CASSFFGDTQYF	TRBV27	-	-	TRBJ2-3
TGCGCCAGCAGCCCAGGGGCGGAGGATGAAAAACTGTTTTTT	CASSPGAEDEKLFF	TRBV5-1	-	-	TRBJ1-4
TGTGCCACCAGCAGAGATTATAGGGTAGGAGCGGCCCAGTACTTC	CATSRDYRVGAAQYF	TRBV15	-	-	TRBJ2-5
-	CASSSSGQFGADTQYF	TRBV27	-	-	TRBJ2-3
TGTGCCAGTAGGCCCGCAGGCCTCAATCAGCCCCAGCATTTT	CASRPAGLNQPQHF	TRBV19	-	-	TRBJ1-5
TGTGCCAGTAGAGATCGAGCGGGGGGGGTCACCTACAATGAGCAGTTCTTC	CASRDRAGGVTYNEQFF	TRBV19	once	TRBD2	TRBJ2-1
TGTGCCAGCAGCTTGCGAGACTCCGGAAACACCATATATTTT	CASSLRDSGNTIYF	TRBV5-4	-	-	TRBJ1-3
TGTGCCAGTAGTATAGTCGGCCAGGGGAATTCACCCCTCCACTTT	CASSIVGQGNSPLHF	TRBV19	-	-	TRBJ1-6
TGTGCCAGCAGTGAAGCGCTCTCTGGTTGGGGGGGCGCAAGAGACATTCAGTACTTC	CASSEALSGWGGARDIQYF	TRBV6-1	-	-	TRBJ2-4
TGTGCCAGTAGCACGACAGGGGCTAGCAATCAGCCCCAGCATTTT	CASSTTGASNQPQHF	TRBV19	-	TRBD1	TRBJ1-5
TGTGCCAGCAGCGTAGGGGGACAGGGATCCGGGAGATCCTACAATGAGCAGTTCTTC	CASSVGGQGSGRSYNEQFF	TRBV9	-	TRBD1	TRBJ2-1
TGTGCCAGCAGCGTGGGACAGATCAACAATGAGCAGTTCTTC	CASSVGQINNEQFF	TRBV9	few	TRBD1	TRBJ2-1
TGCGCCTTTGTAAGGGGAATGGCGGGCAATCAGCCCCAGCATTTT	CAFVRGMAGNQPQHF	TRBV23-1	-	-	TRBJ1-5
TGTGCCAGCTCTCTTCTAGCGCCAGCGGGGAACCAAGAGACCCAGTACTTC	CASSLLAPAGNQETQYF	TRBV18	-	TRBD2	TRBJ2-5